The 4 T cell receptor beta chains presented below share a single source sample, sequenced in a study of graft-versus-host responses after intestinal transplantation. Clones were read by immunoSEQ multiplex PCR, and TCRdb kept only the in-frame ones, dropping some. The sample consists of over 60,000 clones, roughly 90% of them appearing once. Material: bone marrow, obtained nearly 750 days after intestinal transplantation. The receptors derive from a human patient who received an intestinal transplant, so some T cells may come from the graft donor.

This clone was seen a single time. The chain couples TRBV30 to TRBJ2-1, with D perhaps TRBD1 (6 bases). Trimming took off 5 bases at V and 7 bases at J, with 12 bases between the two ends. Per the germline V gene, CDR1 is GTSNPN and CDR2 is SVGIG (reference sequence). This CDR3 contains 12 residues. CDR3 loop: CAWEGVRNEQFF. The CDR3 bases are TGTGCCTGGGAGGGGGTTCGGAATGAGCAGTTCTTC.

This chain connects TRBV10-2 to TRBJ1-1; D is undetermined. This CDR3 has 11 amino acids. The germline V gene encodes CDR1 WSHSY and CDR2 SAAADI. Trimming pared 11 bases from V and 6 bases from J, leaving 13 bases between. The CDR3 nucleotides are TGCGCCGCGCGCAGATACGCTGAAGCTTTCTTT. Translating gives CAARRYAEAFF.

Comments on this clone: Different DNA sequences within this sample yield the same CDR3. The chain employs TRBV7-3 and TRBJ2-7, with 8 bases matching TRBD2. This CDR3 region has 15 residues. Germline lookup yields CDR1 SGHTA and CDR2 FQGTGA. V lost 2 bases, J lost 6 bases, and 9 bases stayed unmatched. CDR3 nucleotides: TGTGCCAGCAGCTTAGGTCCGGGGGGGCCTCTCGAGCAGTACTTC. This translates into CASSLGPGGPLEQYF.

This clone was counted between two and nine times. In DNA, the CDR3 is TGTGCCAGCAGCTTAGAACCCTACATTCAGTACTTC. This codes for CASSLEPYIQYF. This chain links TRBV7-9 with TRBJ2-4; D not certain. Germline V gene data show CDR1 as SEHNR and CDR2 as FQNEAQ (reference sequence). The CDR3 spans 12 residues. The V end was cut by 1 base, the J end by 8 bases, with 6 bases between.